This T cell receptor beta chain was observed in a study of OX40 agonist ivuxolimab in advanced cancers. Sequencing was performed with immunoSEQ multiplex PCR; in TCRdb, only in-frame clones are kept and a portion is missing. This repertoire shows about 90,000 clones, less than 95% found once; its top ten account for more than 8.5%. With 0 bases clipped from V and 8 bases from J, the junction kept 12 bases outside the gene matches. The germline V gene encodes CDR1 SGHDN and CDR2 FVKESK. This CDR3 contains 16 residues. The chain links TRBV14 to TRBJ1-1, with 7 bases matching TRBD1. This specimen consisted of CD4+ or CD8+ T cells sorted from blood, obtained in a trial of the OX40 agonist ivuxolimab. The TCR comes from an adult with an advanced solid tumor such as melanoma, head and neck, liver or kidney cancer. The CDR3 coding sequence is TGTGCCAGCAGCCAAGACGCCGACAGGGCTCGCATGGAAGCTTTCTTT. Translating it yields CASSQDADRARMEAFF.